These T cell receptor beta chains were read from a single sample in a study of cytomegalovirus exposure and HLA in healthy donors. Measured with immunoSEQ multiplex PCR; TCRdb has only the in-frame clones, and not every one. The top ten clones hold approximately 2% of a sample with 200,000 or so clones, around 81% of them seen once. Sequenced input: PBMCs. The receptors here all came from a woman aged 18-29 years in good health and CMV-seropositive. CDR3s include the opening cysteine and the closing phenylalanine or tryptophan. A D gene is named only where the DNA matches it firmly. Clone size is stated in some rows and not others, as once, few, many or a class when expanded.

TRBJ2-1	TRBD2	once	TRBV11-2	CASSITSGGDNEQFF	TGTGCCAGCAGTATAACTAGCGGGGGGGACAATGAGCAGTTCTTC
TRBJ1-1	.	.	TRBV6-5	CASSENQVWTEAFF	TGTGCCAGCAGTGAAAACCAGGTGTGGACTGAAGCTTTCTTT
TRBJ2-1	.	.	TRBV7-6	CASSTPQGYEQFF	TGTGCCAGCAGCACCCCACAGGGCTATGAGCAGTTCTTC
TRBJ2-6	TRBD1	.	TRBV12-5	CATAGQGTGANVLTF	TGTGCTACAGCGGGACAGGGTACCGGGGCCAACGTCCTGACTTTC
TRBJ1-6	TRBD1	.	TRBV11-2	CASSYRGYNSPLHF	TGTGCCAGCAGCTACAGGGGCTATAATTCACCCCTCCACTTT
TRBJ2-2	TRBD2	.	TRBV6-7	CASSYGGLAGDTGELFF	TGTGCCAGCAGTTACGGCGGCCTAGCGGGGGACACCGGGGAGCTGTTTTTT
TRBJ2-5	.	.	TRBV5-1	CASSLEGRQETQYF	TGCGCCAGCAGCTTGGAGGGGCGCCAAGAGACCCAGTACTTC
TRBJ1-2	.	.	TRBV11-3	CASSFRLGAHYGYTF	TGTGCCAGCAGCTTCAGACTGGGGGCCCACTATGGCTACACCTTC
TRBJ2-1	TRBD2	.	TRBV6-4	CASSALAGSNEQFF	TGTGCCAGCAGCGCGCTAGCGGGGAGCAATGAGCAGTTCTTC
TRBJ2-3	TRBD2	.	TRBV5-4	CASSLTSGGKDTQYF	TGTGCCAGCAGCTTGACTAGCGGGGGAAAAGATACGCAGTATTTT
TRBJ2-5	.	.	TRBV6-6	CASNPEAYQETQYF	TGTGCCAGCAACCCCGAAGCGTACCAAGAGACCCAGTACTTC
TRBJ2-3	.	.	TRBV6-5	CASSSVADTQYF	TGTGCCAGCAGCTCGGTGGCAGATACGCAGTATTTT
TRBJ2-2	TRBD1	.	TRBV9	CASSVTDRGEDTGELFF	TGTGCCAGCAGCGTAACCGACAGGGGGGAGGACACCGGGGAGCTGTTTTTT
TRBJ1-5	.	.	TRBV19	CATNPQLESNQPQHF	TGTGCCACCAACCCGCAGCTGGAGAGCAATCAGCCCCAGCATTTT
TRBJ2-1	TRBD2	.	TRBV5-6	CASSLLSGVDNEQFF	TGTGCCAGCAGCTTGTTGAGCGGGGTGGACAATGAGCAGTTCTTC
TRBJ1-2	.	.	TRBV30	CAWSVLGRNYGYTF	TGTGCCTGGAGTGTACTAGGACGGAACTATGGCTACACCTTC
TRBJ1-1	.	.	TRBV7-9	CASSFPSPRTEAFF	TGTGCCAGCAGCTTCCCGAGCCCGAGGACTGAAGCTTTCTTT
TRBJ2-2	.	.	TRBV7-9	CSSSPSEAGELFF	TGTTCCAGCAGCCCGTCGGAGGCGGGGGAGCTGTTTTTT
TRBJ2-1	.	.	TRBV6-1	CASSEAGGHNEQFF	TGTGCCAGCAGTGAAGCGGGGGGGCACAATGAGCAGTTCTTC
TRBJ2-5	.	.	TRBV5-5	CASSPREQTQYF	TGTGCCAGCAGCCCTCGAGAACAGACCCAGTACTTC
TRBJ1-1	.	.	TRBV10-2	CATQLGGGSTEAFF	TGCGCCACCCAGTTGGGAGGCGGGAGCACTGAAGCTTTCTTT
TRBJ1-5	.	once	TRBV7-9	CASSLGRDSYSNQPQHF	TGTGCCAGCAGCCTCGGCAGGGACTCTTATAGCAATCAGCCCCAGCATTTT
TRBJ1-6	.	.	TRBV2	CASSIPPRGNSPLHF	TGTGCCAGCAGTATTCCCCCTCGGGGTAATTCACCCCTCCACTTT
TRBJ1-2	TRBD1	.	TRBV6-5	CASSYDRGSGGYTF	TGTGCCAGCAGTTACGACAGGGGCTCGGGTGGCTACACCTTC
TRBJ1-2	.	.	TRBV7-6	CASSLGGDGYGYTF	TGTGCCAGCAGCTTAGGCGGGGACGGCTATGGCTACACCTTC
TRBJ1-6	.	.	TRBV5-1	CASSDSLAANNSPLHF	TGCGCCAGCAGCGACAGTCTCGCGGCGAATAATTCACCCCTCCACTTT
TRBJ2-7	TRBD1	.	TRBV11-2	CASSFGTGNEQYF	TGTGCCAGCAGCTTCGGGACAGGGAACGAGCAGTACTTC
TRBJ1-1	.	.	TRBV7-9	CSSSLDRGGMNTEAFF	TGTTCCAGCAGCTTAGATAGGGGGGGAATGAACACTGAAGCTTTCTTT